These T cell receptor beta chains were read from a single sample in a study of graft-versus-host responses after intestinal transplantation. The protocol was immunoSEQ multiplex PCR, while the TCRdb copy is restricted to in-frame clones and leaves out a portion. The sample yields about 98,000 clones, around 83% seen once. These receptors are not linked to any known antigen. The source was unstimulated CD8+ T cells sorted from spleen or lymph node cells, collected before intestinal transplant. The origin of the receptors is a human donor who received an intestinal transplant. The CDR3 runs from the conserved cysteine through the conserved F or W. The order of the fields is D gene, clone size, V gene, J gene, CDR3 DNA, CDR3 protein. A D gene is named only where the DNA matches it firmly. For some rows the clone size is stated as once, few or many, or as a class when expanded; others skip it.

d_gene: .; abundance: .; v_gene: TRBV5-4; j_gene: TRBJ2-3; CDR3nt: TGTGCCAGCAGCGGGTCAGATACGCAGTATTTT; CDR3aa: CASSGSDTQYF
d_gene: TRBD1; abundance: .; v_gene: TRBV2; j_gene: TRBJ2-3; CDR3nt: TGTGCCGGCCGGCCCGGACAGGGAGCGGATACGCAGTATTTT; CDR3aa: CAGRPGQGADTQYF
d_gene: .; abundance: .; v_gene: TRBV11-3; j_gene: TRBJ2-1; CDR3nt: TGTGCCAGCAGCTTAGGCGGGAACTACAATGAGCAGTTCTTC; CDR3aa: CASSLGGNYNEQFF
d_gene: TRBD2; abundance: once; v_gene: TRBV7-9; j_gene: TRBJ2-5; CDR3nt: TGTGCCAGCAGCTTACCCGGGACTAGCCAAGAGACCCAGTACTTC; CDR3aa: CASSLPGTSQETQYF
d_gene: .; abundance: .; v_gene: TRBV9; j_gene: TRBJ1-4; CDR3nt: TGTGCCAGCAGCGTAGGGGGTAATGAAAAACTGTTTTTT; CDR3aa: CASSVGGNEKLFF
d_gene: .; abundance: .; v_gene: TRBV7-3; j_gene: TRBJ2-1; CDR3nt: TGTGCCAGCAGCTTCACCGGGCTCGCACACAATGAGCAGTTCTTC; CDR3aa: CASSFTGLAHNEQFF
d_gene: TRBD2; abundance: few; v_gene: TRBV7-9; j_gene: TRBJ2-7; CDR3nt: TGTGCCAGCAGCTTAGGAAGGGGCGGGGCGGGACTAGCGGCCTACGAGCAGTACTTC; CDR3aa: CASSLGRGGAGLAAYEQYF
d_gene: .; abundance: .; v_gene: TRBV30; j_gene: TRBJ1-1; CDR3nt: TGTGCCTGGAGACAGACTCTGAACACTGAAGCTTTCTTT; CDR3aa: CAWRQTLNTEAFF
d_gene: TRBD2; abundance: .; v_gene: TRBV4-1; j_gene: TRBJ2-5; CDR3nt: TGCGCCAGCAGGGGCGGGGGGCTGGAGACCCAGTACTTC; CDR3aa: CASRGGGLETQYF
d_gene: .; abundance: .; v_gene: TRBV6-5; j_gene: TRBJ2-7; CDR3nt: TGTGCCAGCAGTTACACAGGGACCTACGAGCAGTACTTC; CDR3aa: CASSYTGTYEQYF
d_gene: .; abundance: once; v_gene: TRBV4-1; j_gene: TRBJ2-2; CDR3nt: TGCGCCAGCAGCATGGGGCAGGGCGGCACCGGGGAGCTGTTTTTT; CDR3aa: CASSMGQGGTGELFF
d_gene: .; abundance: few; v_gene: TRBV28; j_gene: TRBJ2-2; CDR3nt: TGTGCCAGCAGTTTTGTCGGGACCGGGGAGCTGTTTTTT; CDR3aa: CASSFVGTGELFF
d_gene: TRBD1; abundance: .; v_gene: TRBV18; j_gene: TRBJ2-3; CDR3nt: TGTGCCAGCTCACACGGGGACAGGTTTTCCACAGATACGCAGTATTTT; CDR3aa: CASSHGDRFSTDTQYF
d_gene: .; abundance: .; v_gene: TRBV2; j_gene: TRBJ2-7; CDR3nt: TGTGCCAGCAGTGCTTATGGACAGAGTGACGAGCAGTACTTC; CDR3aa: CASSAYGQSDEQYF
d_gene: .; abundance: .; v_gene: TRBV10-2; j_gene: TRBJ2-7; CDR3nt: TGCGCCAGCAGTCCGGGACTGGCCGCCTACGAGCAGTACTTC; CDR3aa: CASSPGLAAYEQYF
d_gene: TRBD1; abundance: .; v_gene: TRBV14; j_gene: TRBJ2-2; CDR3nt: TGTGCCAGCAGCCGACAGGGAACCGGGGAGCTGTTTTTT; CDR3aa: CASSRQGTGELFF
d_gene: .; abundance: .; v_gene: TRBV7-9; j_gene: TRBJ2-7; CDR3nt: TGTGCCAGCAGCTCCCCTCACGGGCTTCCTAGTTCCTACGAGCAGTACTTC; CDR3aa: CASSSPHGLPSSYEQYF